This record covers a single T cell receptor beta chain. The assay was immunoSEQ multiplex PCR, and TCRdb's table has in-frame clones only and misses some. The sample lists roughly 76,000 clones, over 80% occurring once. The V end was cut by 3 bases, the J end by 1 base, with 12 bases between. The CDR3 extends over 15 amino acids. Germline CDR1 is SEHNR and CDR2 is FQNEAQ (reference sequence). This record comes from a study of T cell changes during pregnancy in multiple sclerosis. This receptor was taken from a female donor with multiple sclerosis, enrolled in a pregnancy study. This chain uses TRBV7-9 with TRBJ2-5; D gene ambiguous. The sequenced sample was CD4+ T cells from peripheral blood mononuclear cells, obtained in the second trimester of pregnancy. As DNA, the CDR3 is TGTGCCAGCAGCTTGGGCTTATCAGGCCAAGAGACCCAGTACTTC. It specifies CASSLGLSGQETQYF. Looking up the rest from reference TRBV7-9 and TRBJ2-5 gives the full variable domain: DTGVSQNPRHKITKRGQNVTFRCDPISEHNRLYWYRQTLGQGPEFLTYFQNEAQLEKSRLLSDRFSAERPKGSFSTLEIQRTEQGDSAMYLCASSLGLSGQETQYFGPGTRLLVL.